This T cell receptor beta chain was retrieved from a study of cytomegalovirus exposure and HLA in healthy donors (dated by TCRdb to the late 2010s). Regarding the study in general: According to a later analysis, the 120 or so validation repertoires were produced on the same platform as the 700 or so repertoires of the first cohort. The study aimed to test whether cataloging public T cell receptors could reveal signatures of past pathogen exposure. A separate validation cohort of about 110 different subjects was used in addition to the approximately 640-subject first cohort. The study combined high-throughput TCR immunosequencing, statistical association of individual TCRs with disease status, and machine learning to predict cytomegalovirus infection status. The full study reports these points: Subsequent analysis determined that TCRs grouped into clusters in the first cohort also showed a tendency toward co-occurrence across the 130 or so validation repertoires, and approximately 93% of cluster scores exceeded 0. Cytomegalovirus status was reported to be diagnosed by the classifier with high specificity and sensitivity in both the original and validation cohorts. The study listed approximately 160 TCR beta chains as associated with cytomegalovirus. A few of the identified cytomegalovirus-associated TCR beta chains were confirmed in vitro to be specific for cytomegalovirus antigens. All 110 or so repertoires were used to score co-occurrence in the validation cohort in a later analysis, because that analysis had no HLA typing for the cohort. Most TCR sequences were observed very rarely across donors, whereas some public TCRs were present in many individuals. The authors suggested that the approach could potentially be extended to other disease states and immunological phenotypes.

Libraries came from the immunoSEQ multiplex PCR assay. In the authors' own workflow: A statistical classification framework was built for diagnosing cytomegalovirus status from the catalog of TCR beta chain sequences. TCRdb's version of the immuneACCESS table is confined to in-frame rearrangements and falls short of the full clone set. An unresolved V gene accounts for under half of the shortfall where checked; the remainder is of unknown origin. V and J calls and clone size are as listed in that table; D and trimming were resolved from the DNA. Within this sample are about 74,000 clones, with approximately 93% of them counted one time only. The top ten constitute around 1.5% of the sample. Based on the germline V gene (reference sequence), the CDR1 and CDR2 sequences are GTSNPN and SVGIG. After removal of 0 bases from V and 5 bases from J, the junction retains 6 bases not matched to a gene. The CDR3, from cysteine to phenylalanine, totals 14 residues. The only DNA kept is the CDR3, 42 bases in frame from the first base.

As concerns this clone: Its antigen is still unknown. Base qualities were left out, and no much larger clone turns up one base away.

The donors belonged to the validation cohort of under 150 subjects, which was separate from the 666-subject first cohort. Sequenced sample: PBMCs. The receptor was isolated from a man between 18 and 29 years old in good health and CMV-seropositive. The rearrangement combines TRBV30 with TRBJ2-5, and TRBD2 aligns with 7 junction nucleotides. The DNA sequence is given as TGTGCCTGGAGTGTACAGAGCGGGATGGAGACCCAGTACTTC. Protein translation: CAWSVQSGMETQYF.